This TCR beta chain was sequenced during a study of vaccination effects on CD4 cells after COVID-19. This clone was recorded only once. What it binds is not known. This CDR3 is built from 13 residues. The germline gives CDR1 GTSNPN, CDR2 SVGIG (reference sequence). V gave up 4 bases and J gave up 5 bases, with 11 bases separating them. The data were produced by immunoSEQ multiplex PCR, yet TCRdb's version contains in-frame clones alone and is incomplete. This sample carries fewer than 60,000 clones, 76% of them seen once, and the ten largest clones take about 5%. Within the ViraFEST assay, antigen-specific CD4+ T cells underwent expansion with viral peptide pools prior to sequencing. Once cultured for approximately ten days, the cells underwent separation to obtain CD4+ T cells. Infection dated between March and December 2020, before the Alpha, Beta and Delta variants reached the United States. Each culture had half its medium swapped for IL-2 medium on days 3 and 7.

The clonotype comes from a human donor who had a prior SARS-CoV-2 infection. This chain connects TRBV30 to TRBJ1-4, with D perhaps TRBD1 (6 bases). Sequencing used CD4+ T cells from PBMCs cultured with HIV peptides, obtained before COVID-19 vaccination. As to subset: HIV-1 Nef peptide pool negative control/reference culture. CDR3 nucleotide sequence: TGTGCCTGGAATAGGGGGGCGAATGAAAAACTGTTTTTT. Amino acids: CAWNRGANEKLFF.